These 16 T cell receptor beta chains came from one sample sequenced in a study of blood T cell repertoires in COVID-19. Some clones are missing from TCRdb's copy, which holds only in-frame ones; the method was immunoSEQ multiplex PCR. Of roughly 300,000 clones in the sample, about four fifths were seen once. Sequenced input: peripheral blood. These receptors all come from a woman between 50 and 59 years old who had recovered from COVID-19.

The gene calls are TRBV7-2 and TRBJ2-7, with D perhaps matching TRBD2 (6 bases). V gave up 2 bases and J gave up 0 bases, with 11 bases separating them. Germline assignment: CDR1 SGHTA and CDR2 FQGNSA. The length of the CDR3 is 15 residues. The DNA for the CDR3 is TGTGCCAGCAGCTTATACGCGGGAACCTCCTACGAGCAGTACTTC. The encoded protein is CASSLYAGTSYEQYF.

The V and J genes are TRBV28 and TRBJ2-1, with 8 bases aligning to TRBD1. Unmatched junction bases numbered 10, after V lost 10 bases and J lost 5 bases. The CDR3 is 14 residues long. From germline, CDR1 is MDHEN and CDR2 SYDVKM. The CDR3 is CAISRQGTNNEQFF. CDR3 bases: TGTGCCATCTCGAGACAGGGGACGAACAATGAGCAGTTCTTC.

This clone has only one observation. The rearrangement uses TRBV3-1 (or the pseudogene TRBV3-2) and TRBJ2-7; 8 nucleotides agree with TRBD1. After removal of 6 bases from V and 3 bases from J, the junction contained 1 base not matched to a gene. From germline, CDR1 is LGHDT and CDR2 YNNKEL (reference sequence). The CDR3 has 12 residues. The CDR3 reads CASSTGGYEQYF. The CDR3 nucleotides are TGTGCCAGCAGTACAGGGGGCTACGAGCAGTACTTC.

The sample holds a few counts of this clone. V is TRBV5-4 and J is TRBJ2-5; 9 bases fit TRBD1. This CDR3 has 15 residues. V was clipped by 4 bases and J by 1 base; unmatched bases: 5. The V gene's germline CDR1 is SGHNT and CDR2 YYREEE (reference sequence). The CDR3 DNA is TGTGCCAGCAGCACCCGGGACAGGGCCCAAGAGACCCAGTACTTC. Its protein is CASSTRDRAQETQYF.

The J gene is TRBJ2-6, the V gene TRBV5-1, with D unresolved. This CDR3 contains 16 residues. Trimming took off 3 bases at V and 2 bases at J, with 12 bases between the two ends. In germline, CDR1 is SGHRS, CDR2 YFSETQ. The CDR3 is CASSYPSAAGANVLTF. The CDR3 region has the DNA TGCGCCAGCAGCTACCCAAGCGCCGCTGGGGCCAACGTCCTGACTTTC. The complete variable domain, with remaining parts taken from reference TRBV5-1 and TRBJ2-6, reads KAGVTQTPRYLIKTRGQQVTLSCSPISGHRSVSWYQQTPGQGLQFLFEYFSETQRNKGNFPGRFSGRQFSNSRSEMNVSTLELGDSALYLCASSYPSAAGANVLTFGAGSRLTVL.

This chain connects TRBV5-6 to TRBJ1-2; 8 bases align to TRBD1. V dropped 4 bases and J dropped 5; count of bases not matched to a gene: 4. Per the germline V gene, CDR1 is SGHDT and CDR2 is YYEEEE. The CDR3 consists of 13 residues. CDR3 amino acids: CASSRTGGYGYTF. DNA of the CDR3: TGTGCCAGCAGCCGCACAGGGGGTTATGGCTACACCTTC. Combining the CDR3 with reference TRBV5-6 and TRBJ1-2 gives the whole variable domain DAGVTQSPTHLIKTRGQQVTLRCSPKSGHDTVSWYQQALGQGPQFIFQYYEEEERQRGNFPDRFSGHQFPNYSSELNVNALLLGDSALYLCASSRTGGYGYTFGSGTRLTVV.

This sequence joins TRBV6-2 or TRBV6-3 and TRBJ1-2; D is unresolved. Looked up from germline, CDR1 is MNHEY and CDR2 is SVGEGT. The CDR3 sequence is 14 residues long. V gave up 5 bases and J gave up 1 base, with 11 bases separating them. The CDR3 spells CASSPRTVNYGYTF. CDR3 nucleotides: TGTGCCAGCAGTCCCCGCACGGTTAACTATGGCTACACCTTC.

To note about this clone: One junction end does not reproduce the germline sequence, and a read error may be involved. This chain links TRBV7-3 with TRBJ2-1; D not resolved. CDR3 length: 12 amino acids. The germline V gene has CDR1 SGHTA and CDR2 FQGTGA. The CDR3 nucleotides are TGTGCCAGCAGCCTAACAGCCAATGAGCAGTTCTTC. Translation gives CASSLTANEQFF. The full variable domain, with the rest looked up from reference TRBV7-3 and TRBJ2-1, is GAGVSQTPSNKVTEKGKYVELRCDPISGHTALYWYRQSLGQGPEFLIYFQGTGAADDSGLPNDRFFAVRPEGSVSTLKIQRTERGDSAVYLCASSLTANEQFFGPGTRLTVL.

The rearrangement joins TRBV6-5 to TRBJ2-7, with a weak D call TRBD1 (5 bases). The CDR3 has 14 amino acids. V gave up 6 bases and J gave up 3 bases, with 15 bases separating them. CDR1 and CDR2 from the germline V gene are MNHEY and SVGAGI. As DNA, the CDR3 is TGTGCCAGCAGCCTTACTTGGGGCTTCTACGAGCAGTACTTC. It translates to CASSLTWGFYEQYF.

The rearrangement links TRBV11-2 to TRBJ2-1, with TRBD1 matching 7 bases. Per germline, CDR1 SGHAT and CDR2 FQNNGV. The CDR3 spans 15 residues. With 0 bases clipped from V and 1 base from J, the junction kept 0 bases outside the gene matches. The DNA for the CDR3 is TGTGCCAGCAGCTTAGACAGGGGGTCCTACAATGAGCAGTTCTTC. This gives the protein CASSLDRGSYNEQFF.

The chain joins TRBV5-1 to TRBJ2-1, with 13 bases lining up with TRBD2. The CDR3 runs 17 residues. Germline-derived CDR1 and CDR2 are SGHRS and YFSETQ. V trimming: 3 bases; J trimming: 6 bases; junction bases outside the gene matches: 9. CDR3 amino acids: CASSSETGLAGSNEQFF. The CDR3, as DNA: TGCGCCAGCAGCTCGGAAACGGGACTAGCGGGGAGCAATGAGCAGTTCTTC.

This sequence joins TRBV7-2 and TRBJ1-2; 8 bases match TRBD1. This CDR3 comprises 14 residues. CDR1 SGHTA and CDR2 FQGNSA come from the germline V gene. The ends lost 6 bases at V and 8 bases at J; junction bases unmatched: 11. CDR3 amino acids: CASSIAGGLKGYTF. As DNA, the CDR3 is TGTGCCAGCAGTATCGCAGGGGGCTTAAAGGGCTACACCTTC.

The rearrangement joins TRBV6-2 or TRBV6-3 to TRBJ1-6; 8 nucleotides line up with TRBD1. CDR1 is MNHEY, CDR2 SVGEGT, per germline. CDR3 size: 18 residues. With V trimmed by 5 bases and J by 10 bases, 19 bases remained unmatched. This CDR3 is CASSTPPGTGPPGSPLHF. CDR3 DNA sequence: TGTGCCAGCAGTACCCCCCCCGGGACAGGTCCCCCGGGATCACCCCTCCACTTT.

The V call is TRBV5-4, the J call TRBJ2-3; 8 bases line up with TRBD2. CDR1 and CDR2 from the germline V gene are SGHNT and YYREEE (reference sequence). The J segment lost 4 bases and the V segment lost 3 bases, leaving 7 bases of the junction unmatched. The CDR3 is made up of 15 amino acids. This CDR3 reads CASSSGSGRADTQYF. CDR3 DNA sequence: TGTGCCAGCAGCTCAGGCAGCGGGAGAGCAGATACGCAGTATTTT. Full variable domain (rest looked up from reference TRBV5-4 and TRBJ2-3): ETGVTQSPTHLIKTRGQQVTLRCSSQSGHNTVSWYQQALGQGPQFIFQYYREEENGRGNFPPRFSGLQFPNYSSELNVNALELDDSALYLCASSSGSGRADTQYFGPGTRLTVL.

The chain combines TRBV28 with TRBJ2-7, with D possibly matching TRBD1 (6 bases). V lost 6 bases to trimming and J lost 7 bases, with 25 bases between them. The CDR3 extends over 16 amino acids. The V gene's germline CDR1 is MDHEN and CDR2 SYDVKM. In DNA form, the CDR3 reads TGTGCCAGCAGCTTAGGCGGCGGCGGCAGGGGAAGAGAGCAGTACTTC. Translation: CASSLGGGGRGREQYF.

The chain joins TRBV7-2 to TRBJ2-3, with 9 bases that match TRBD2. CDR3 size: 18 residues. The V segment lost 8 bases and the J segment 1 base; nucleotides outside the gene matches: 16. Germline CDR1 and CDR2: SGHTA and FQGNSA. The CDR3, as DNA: TGTGCCAGCCTACTGGGTCTAGCGGGGCTTGGGGGCACAGATACGCAGTATTTT. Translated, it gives CASLLGLAGLGGTDTQYF.